This passage covers 21 T cell receptor beta chains from one sample sequenced in a study of blood T cell repertoires in COVID-19. Generated by immunoSEQ multiplex PCR, the TCRdb table keeps only in-frame clones and is missing some. The data contain 150,000 to 160,000 clones, 75% to 90% of them singletons. Sequenced material: peripheral blood. The source is a woman aged 40 to 49 with acute or convalescent COVID-19.

The chain employs TRBV4-1 and TRBJ1-5; 7 positions agree with TRBD1. The CDR3 contains 16 residues. V lost 3 bases and J lost 4; bases outside the gene matches: 9. Germline CDR1 reads MGHRA; CDR2 reads YSYEKL. The CDR3, as DNA: TGCGCCAGCAGCCACCCTTCAAGGGGGCTTAATCAGCCCCAGCATTTT. As protein: CASSHPSRGLNQPQHF.

This chain joins TRBV5-1 and TRBJ2-3; TRBD2 agrees at 10 bases. Germline trimming cut 1 base from V and 2 bases from J; bases unmatched to any gene: 1. Germline assignment: CDR1 SGHRS and CDR2 YFSETQ. The CDR3 extends over 15 amino acids. In DNA form, the CDR3 reads TGCGCCAGCAGCTTGACTAGCGGGGTCACAGATACGCAGTATTTT. It is translated as CASSLTSGVTDTQYF.

V gene TRBV18 combines with J gene TRBJ2-2; TRBD1 matches at 10 bases. Trimming cost V 8 bases and J 3 bases; bases outside gene matches: 12. Germline CDR1 KGHSH, CDR2 LQKENI. There are 17 residues in the CDR3. The chain's CDR3 is CASPGGGQGFHTGELFF. The CDR3 DNA reads TGTGCCAGCCCCGGGGGGGGACAGGGGTTTCACACCGGGGAGCTGTTTTTT.

The rearrangement uses TRBV18 and TRBJ2-3, with 9 bases matching TRBD2. The CDR3 contains 16 residues. Trimming at V came to 1 base and at J to 2 bases, leaving 4 bases not matched to a gene. CDR1 is KGHSH, CDR2 LQKENI, per germline. For the CDR3, the DNA is TGTGCCAGCTCACCACTCCTAGCGGGACCCACAGATACGCAGTATTTT. Protein product: CASSPLLAGPTDTQYF.

The chain links TRBV9 to TRBJ2-2; TRBD2 is a possible D gene (5 bases). The CDR3 contains 14 residues. V was trimmed by 3 bases and J by 1 base, leaving 7 bases between them. Germline values: CDR1 SGDLS, CDR2 YYNGEE. The CDR3 sequence: CASSAEGNTGELFF. DNA of the CDR3: TGTGCCAGCAGCGCTGAGGGGAACACCGGGGAGCTGTTTTTT.

J is TRBJ1-5 and V is TRBV5-6; the D gene is possibly TRBD1 (5 bases). Germline V lookup: CDR1 SGHDT, CDR2 YYEEEE. The CDR3 sequence is 15 residues long. Trimming removed 2 bases from V and 2 bases from J, with 11 bases in between. The CDR3 DNA reads TGTGCCAGCAGCTTTTGGGGAGGGGGCAATCAGCCCCAGCATTTT. This sequence encodes CASSFWGGGNQPQHF.

The chain combines TRBV11-3 with TRBJ2-1, with D possibly being TRBD2 (5 bases). The germline CDR1 and CDR2 sequences are SGHNT and YENEEA. The length of the CDR3 is 13 residues. The V and J ends lost 5 bases and 5 bases respectively, with 10 bases between them. The CDR3: CASSMDGNNEQFF. The CDR3 DNA reads as TGTGCCAGCAGCATGGACGGGAACAATGAGCAGTTCTTC. The entire variable domain, with the rest obtained from reference TRBV11-3 and TRBJ2-1, is as follows: EAGVVQSPRYKIIEKKQPVAFWCNPISGHNTLYWYLQNLGQGPELLIRYENEEAVDDSQLPKDRFSAERLKGVDSTLKIQPAELGDSAVYLCASSMDGNNEQFFGPGTRLTVL.

The chain employs TRBV3-1 (or the pseudogene TRBV3-2) and TRBJ2-7, with no clear D. Per the germline V gene, CDR1 is LGHDT and CDR2 is YNNKEL (reference sequence). Trimming left V 2 bases short and J 5 bases short, with 10 bases between. The CDR3 sequence is 13 residues long. Here the CDR3 reads CASSQSPSNEQYF. The DNA for the CDR3 is TGTGCCAGCAGCCAATCGCCCAGTAACGAGCAGTACTTC.

This sequence joins TRBV27 and TRBJ2-5; 8 bases are a match to TRBD2. V trimming: 5 bases; J trimming: 5 bases; junction bases outside the gene matches: 10. The CDR3 runs to 15 residues. The germline gives CDR1 MNHEY, CDR2 SMNVEV (reference sequence). CDR3 protein: CASSDGGGERETQYF. CDR3 DNA: TGTGCCAGCAGTGACGGGGGGGGCGAAAGGGAGACCCAGTACTTC.

The chain employs TRBV3-1 (or the pseudogene TRBV3-2) and TRBJ1-1; 9 bases line up with TRBD1. CDR1 LGHDT and CDR2 YNNKEL come from the germline V gene (reference sequence). This CDR3 contains 14 residues. The V segment lost 4 bases and the J segment 10 bases; nucleotides outside the gene matches: 10. CDR3 amino acids: CASSPRTGQGGAFF. The CDR3 DNA reads as TGTGCCAGCAGCCCGCGAACGGGACAGGGTGGAGCTTTCTTT.

This clone was counted a few times. The chain uses TRBV6-5 and TRBJ1-5; D not certain. There are 15 residues in the CDR3. The germline V and J ends were trimmed by 3 bases and 0 bases, with 9 bases remaining between them. Germline loops: CDR1 MNHEY, CDR2 SVGAGI. This CDR3 is CASSYRVGSNQPQHF. The DNA of the CDR3 is TGTGCCAGCAGTTATCGGGTGGGTAGCAATCAGCCCCAGCATTTT.

This chain links TRBV6-5 with TRBJ2-1; 10 positions agree with TRBD1. Germline CDR1 and CDR2: MNHEY and SVGAGI. V lost 2 bases, J lost 5 bases, and 6 bases stayed unmatched. There are 16 residues in the CDR3. This CDR3 is CASSYLGTGVNNEQFF. In DNA, the CDR3 is TGTGCCAGCAGTTACCTAGGGACAGGGGTAAACAATGAGCAGTTCTTC.

The chain employs TRBV5-4 and TRBJ2-7; 8 bases fit TRBD1. CDR1 SGHNT and CDR2 YYREEE come from the germline V gene (reference sequence). The V and J ends lost 1 base and 6 bases, in that order; junction bases with no gene match: 6. This CDR3 spans 14 amino acids. In nucleotides, the CDR3 is TGTGCCAGCAGCTTGTCAGGGACAGGTCTCGAGCAGTACTTC. Protein: CASSLSGTGLEQYF.

The chain joins TRBV7-9 to TRBJ2-1; D ambiguous. CDR1 SEHNR and CDR2 FQNEAQ come from the germline V gene (reference sequence). The CDR3 covers 13 residues. The V gene lost 3 bases and the J gene lost 7 bases, with 10 bases spanning the gap. For the CDR3, the DNA is TGTGCCAGCAGCTTGGCAGGCAGAAATGAGCAGTTCTTC. It is translated as CASSLAGRNEQFF.

The chain employs TRBV28 and TRBJ2-7, with 9 bases identical to TRBD1. The length of the CDR3 is 15 residues. The V gene's germline CDR1 is MDHEN and CDR2 SYDVKM. The V and J ends lost 5 bases and 7 bases, in that order; junction bases with no gene match: 12. The CDR3 nucleotides are TGTGCCAGCAGTCCCGCAGGGACAGGGAGTCGGGAGCAGTACTTC. This codes for CASSPAGTGSREQYF.

V is TRBV5-4 and J is TRBJ2-7; 9 bases match TRBD1. The length of the CDR3 is 14 residues. Germline assignment: CDR1 SGHNT and CDR2 YYREEE (reference sequence). Trimming took 4 bases from V and 2 from J; bases not matched to a gene: 4. CDR3 loop: CASSNRGRPYEQYF. The DNA for the CDR3 is TGTGCCAGCAGCAACAGGGGGCGACCCTACGAGCAGTACTTC.

The V call is TRBV4-1, the J call TRBJ2-7; 7 nucleotides line up with TRBD2. V was clipped by 3 bases and J by 2 bases; unmatched bases: 7. Germline CDR1 MGHRA, CDR2 YSYEKL. The CDR3 runs to 15 residues. The CDR3 nucleotides are TGCGCCAGCAGCCAGGGCGGGGGTGATGCCTACGAGCAGTACTTC. Amino acid sequence: CASSQGGGDAYEQYF.

The chain recombines TRBV27 with TRBJ2-7; D remains unclear. This CDR3 has 14 amino acids. Deletions cut 6 bases from V and 3 bases from J, with 15 bases between. Germline lookup yields CDR1 MNHEY and CDR2 SMNVEV (reference sequence). For the CDR3, the DNA is TGTGCCAGCAGGGCAACAGAGAACATCTACGAGCAGTACTTC. Protein sequence: CASRATENIYEQYF.

This chain connects TRBV7-2 to TRBJ2-1; 11 bases align to TRBD2. V gave up 0 bases and J gave up 4 bases; unmatched junction bases: 5. CDR1 SGHTA and CDR2 FQGNSA come from the germline V gene. The CDR3 spans 17 residues. CDR3 in amino acids: CASSLALAGGFYNEQFF. The CDR3 DNA reads as TGTGCCAGCAGCTTAGCCCTAGCGGGAGGTTTTTACAATGAGCAGTTCTTC.

The V gene is TRBV28, the J gene TRBJ1-1; no clear D. This CDR3 is 13 amino acids long. V lost 1 base to trimming and J lost 8 bases, with 11 bases between them. In germline, CDR1 is MDHEN, CDR2 SYDVKM. The CDR3 DNA is TGTGCCAGCAGTTTATCCCTTAGTTTGGAAGCTTTCTTT. Translating it yields CASSLSLSLEAFF. The whole variable domain, remainder taken from reference TRBV28 and TRBJ1-1, is DVKVTQSSRYLVKRTGEKVFLECVQDMDHENMFWYRQDPGLGLRLIYFSYDVKMKEKGDIPEGYSVSREKKERFSLILESASTNQTSMYLCASSLSLSLEAFFGQGTRLTVV.

The genes are TRBV4-2 and TRBJ2-7; TRBD1 aligns across 8 bases. Looked up from germline, CDR1 is LGHNA and CDR2 is YNFKEQ. After removal of 2 bases from V and 6 bases from J, the junction contained 6 bases not matched to a gene. The CDR3 contains 14 residues. The CDR3 loop reads CASSQPRGQGEQYF. The CDR3 DNA sequence: TGTGCCAGCAGCCAACCCAGGGGGCAGGGCGAGCAGTACTTC.